Below, 27 T cell receptor beta chains from the same sample are listed, as sequenced in a study of CD8 T cells in ankylosing spondylitis. TCRdb itself ran the 5' RACE reads through MiXCR, one entry per CDR3 protein. The repertoire holds hundreds of thousands of distinct CDR3 sequences, with 10% to 13% as singletons. The sample taken for sequencing was blood, either unsorted or a sorted T cell fraction (not recorded which). These receptors all come from a male donor with ankylosing spondylitis or in good health (not recorded which).

In its sample, this clonotype was seen many times. The chain's CDR3 is CASSQRSGGYTF. In nucleotides, the CDR3 is TGTGCCAGCAGTCAAAGATCGGGTGGCTACACCTTC. The rearrangement uses TRBV6-5 and TRBJ1-2; no reliable D call. The V end was cut by 5 bases, the J end by 7 bases, with 11 bases between. Germline values: CDR1 MNHEY, CDR2 SVGAGI. This CDR3 spans 12 amino acids.

This clonotype was found many times. The chain carries TRBV28 and TRBJ1-5; 9 nucleotides line up with TRBD1. J lost 2 bases, V lost 0 bases, and 5 bases had no gene match. The CDR3 is made up of 17 amino acids. The germline V gene has CDR1 MDHEN and CDR2 SYDVKM. CDR3 DNA: TGTGCCAGCAGTTTATGTATGGGACAGGGTTGCAATCAGCCCCAGCATTTT. This sequence encodes CASSLCMGQGCNQPQHF.

There are many counts of this clonotype. The chain recombines TRBV20-1 with TRBJ1-1, with D maybe TRBD1 (6 bases). The CDR3 runs 15 residues. The germline V gene has CDR1 DFQATT and CDR2 SNEGSKA (reference sequence). V was clipped by 6 bases and J by 0 bases, with 17 bases between them. DNA of the CDR3: TGCAGTGCCCTAAAGGGGGGCGCCATGAACACTGAAGCTTTCTTT. It yields the protein CSALKGGAMNTEAFF.

This clonotype was counted ten times or more. V gene TRBV12-3 or TRBV12-4 combines with J gene TRBJ2-7; D uncertain. This CDR3 has 14 amino acids. V was pared by 6 bases and J by 0 bases, with 12 bases between. CDR3: CASSPGHSSYEQYF. The CDR3 nucleotides read TGTGCCAGCAGCCCCGGGCATAGCTCCTACGAGCAGTACTTC.

The chain combines TRBV15 with TRBJ1-5, with no clear D. The germline gives CDR1 LNHNV, CDR2 YYDKDF (reference sequence). The CDR3 spans 14 residues. Trimming took 1 base from V and 1 from J, leaving 5 bases between them. In nucleotides, the CDR3 is TGTGCCACCAGCAGAGTTGGGAGCAATCAGCCCCAGCATTTT. Its protein is CATSRVGSNQPQHF.

This clonotype was detected many times. The chain links TRBV10-3 to TRBJ2-2, with D unclear. Germline V gene data show CDR1 as ENHRY and CDR2 as SYGVKD. V lost 4 bases and J lost 4, with 7 bases in between. This CDR3 has 13 residues. The DNA for the CDR3 is TGTGCCATCAGTGGCGAGGTCACCGGGGAGCTGTTTTTT. Translating gives CAISGEVTGELFF.

V gene TRBV5-6 combines with J gene TRBJ1-5; perhaps TRBD1 as D (6 bases). The CDR3 is made up of 14 amino acids. Germline assignment: CDR1 SGHDT and CDR2 YYEEEE. Trimming took off 2 bases at V and 5 bases at J, with 11 bases between the two ends. The CDR3 spells CASSLGGRYQPQHF. CDR3 bases: TGTGCCAGCAGCTTAGGGGGGCGCTATCAGCCCCAGCATTTT.

At least ten counts were recorded for this clonotype. The chain is built from TRBV3-1 and TRBJ1-1; no clear D gene. The CDR3 covers 15 residues. The V gene's germline CDR1 is LGHDT and CDR2 YNNKEL (reference sequence). V lost 8 bases to trimming and J lost 6 bases, with 22 bases between them. The CDR3 sequence: CASAIGIAGSAEAFF. In DNA, the CDR3 is TGTGCCAGCGCAATAGGCATTGCGGGGAGCGCTGAAGCTTTCTTT. Together with reference TRBV3-1 and TRBJ1-1, the CDR3 gives the full variable domain: DTAVSQTPKYLVTQMGNDKSIKCEQNLGHDTMYWYKQDSKKFLKIMFSYNNKELIINETVPNRFSPKSPDKAHLNLHINSLELGDSAVYFCASAIGIAGSAEAFFGQGTRLTVV.

This clonotype was seen many times. CDR3: CSAETGGAEQYF. In DNA form, the CDR3 reads TGCAGTGCAGAGACAGGGGGCGCCGAGCAGTACTTC. This chain uses TRBV20-1 with TRBJ2-7, with 10 bases matching TRBD1. The CDR3 spans 12 residues. Looked up from germline, CDR1 is DFQATT and CDR2 is SNEGSKA (reference sequence). The V segment lost 6 bases and the J segment 6 bases; nucleotides outside the gene matches: 5.

This clonotype has a handful of counts. V usage is TRBV7-6 and J usage is TRBJ2-5, with 8 bases identical to TRBD1. CDR1 and CDR2 (germline): SGHVS, FNYEAQ. The CDR3 sequence is 14 residues long. The V and J ends lost 1 base and 6 bases, in that order; junction bases with no gene match: 4. This chain's CDR3 is CASSLGQGSQTQYF. CDR3 DNA: TGTGCCAGCAGCTTAGGACAGGGGAGCCAGACCCAGTACTTC.

This clonotype was counted ten times or more. The genes are TRBV15 and TRBJ2-3, with a weak D call TRBD2 (6 bases). The V end lost 0 bases, the J end lost 0 bases, and 10 bases lay between the germline ends. CDR3 length equals 16 residues. Germline V lookup: CDR1 LNHNV, CDR2 YYDKDF (reference sequence). The chain's CDR3 is CATSREIGTSTDTQYF. DNA of the CDR3: TGTGCCACCAGCAGAGAGATTGGGACTAGCACAGATACGCAGTATTTT. The full variable domain, in which reference TRBV15 and TRBJ2-3 provide the parts outside the CDR3, is DAMVIQNPRYQVTQFGKPVTLSCSQTLNHNVMYWYQQKSSQAPKLLFHYYDKDFNNEADTPDNFQSRRPNTSFCFLDIRSPGLGDTAMYLCATSREIGTSTDTQYFGPGTRLTVL.

This clonotype was picked up a small number of times. V gene TRBV5-1 combines with J gene TRBJ2-1; the D call may be TRBD1 or TRBD2 (5 bases each). The CDR3 totals 13 residues. The germline V gene encodes CDR1 SGHRS and CDR2 YFSETQ. Trimming left V 4 bases short and J 8 bases short, with 13 bases between. CDR3 protein: CASSTGTGHEQFF. The CDR3 bases are TGCGCCAGCAGCACTGGAACGGGACATGAGCAGTTCTTC.

The V and J genes are TRBV29-1 and TRBJ2-3; D unresolved. The CDR3 consists of 11 residues. V dropped 6 bases and J dropped 5 bases, with 9 bases sitting between them. Germline assignment: CDR1 SQVTM and CDR2 ANQGSEA. CDR3 residues: CSVYEGDTQYF. The CDR3 DNA follows: TGCAGCGTCTACGAAGGAGATACGCAGTATTTT.

The sample holds many counts of this clonotype. The chain uses TRBV20-1 and TRBJ2-3; the D gene is possibly TRBD2 (5 bases). Trimming pared 4 bases from V and 2 bases from J, leaving 13 bases between. Germline values: CDR1 DFQATT, CDR2 SNEGSKA (reference sequence). The length of the CDR3 is 14 residues. Here the CDR3 reads CSATGLLNTDTQYF. CDR3 DNA sequence: TGCAGTGCTACAGGACTCCTTAACACAGATACGCAGTATTTT.

The rearrangement uses TRBV9 and TRBJ2-1; D might be TRBD1 (5 bases). Germline V gives CDR1 SGDLS, CDR2 YYNGEE. This CDR3 comprises 14 residues. Between the trimmed V and J ends, which lost 0 bases and 9 bases, there was a span of 13 bases. Written as DNA, the CDR3 is TGTGCCAGCAGCGTAGCCCACAGGCTTGGTGAGCAGTTCTTC. Protein: CASSVAHRLGEQFF. The full variable domain, with the rest looked up from reference TRBV9 and TRBJ2-1, is DSGVTQTPKHLITATGQRVTLRCSPRSGDLSVYWYQQSLDQGLQFLIQYYNGEERAKGNILERFSAQQFPDLHSELNLSSLELGDSALYFCASSVAHRLGEQFFGPGTRLTVL.

This clonotype has just a few counts. CDR3 nucleotides: TGTGCCAGCAGCATAGAACTGGGAACAGGACGCAGCACAGATACGCAGTATTTT. Its protein is CASSIELGTGRSTDTQYF. V gene TRBV6-2 or TRBV6-3 combines with J gene TRBJ2-3, with D perhaps matching TRBD1 (5 bases). Germline V gene lookup returns CDR1 MNHEY and CDR2 SVGEGT. V was shortened by 6 bases and J by 0 bases, with 22 bases between the two germline ends. CDR3 length: 18 residues.

The sample holds many counts of this clonotype. The chain couples TRBV7-2 to TRBJ2-3, with D tentatively TRBD2 (6 bases). Trimming pared 5 bases from V and 6 bases from J, leaving 15 bases between. Germline CDR1 SGHTA, CDR2 FQGNSA. The CDR3 spans 14 residues. The chain's CDR3 is CASSAGLTQDTQYF. CDR3 coding DNA: TGTGCCAGCAGCGCGGGACTCACCCAGGATACGCAGTATTTT.

This clonotype was found many times. The V call is TRBV9, the J call TRBJ2-1; possibly TRBD1 for D (6 bases). The germline CDR1 and CDR2 sequences are SGDLS and YYNGEE. The CDR3 is 14 residues long. The V and J ends lost 0 bases and 8 bases respectively, with 12 bases between them. CDR3 sequence: CASSVGNRADEQFF. Written as DNA, the CDR3 is TGTGCCAGCAGCGTAGGGAACAGGGCGGATGAGCAGTTCTTC.

A remark on this clonotype: One end of the junction varies from germline; a read error may be responsible. The V call is TRBV5-6, the J call TRBJ1-2; unclear D gene. Germline V lookup: CDR1 SGHDT, CDR2 YYEEEE. The CDR3 length is 14 residues. CDR3 DNA sequence: TGTGCCAGCAGCTTGGGTAGCCCTAACTATGGCGACACCTTC. It yields the protein CASSLGSPNYGDTF.

This clonotype has a count of ten or more. The CDR3 loop reads CASSLRDYPSDTGELFF. The CDR3 nucleotides are TGCGCCAGCAGCCTGAGGGACTATCCCAGCGACACCGGGGAGCTGTTTTTT. The rearrangement links TRBV5-1 to TRBJ2-2, with 7 positions matching TRBD2. J was trimmed by 3 bases and V by 4 bases; bases with no gene match: 12. CDR3 length: 17 amino acids. In germline, CDR1 is SGHRS, CDR2 YFSETQ.

This clonotype was seen ten or more times. CDR3 residues: CASSEGQVGEKLFF. CDR3 in DNA: TGTGCCAGCAGTGAGGGACAGGTGGGGGAAAAACTGTTTTTT. This chain uses TRBV6-1 with TRBJ1-4, with 8 positions matching TRBD1. The V gene end was trimmed by 3 bases and the J gene end by 8 bases; junction bases not matched to a gene: 5. CDR3 length: 14 residues. Germline V gives CDR1 MNHNS, CDR2 SASEGT.

The chain combines TRBV5-1 with TRBJ2-1, with D perhaps TRBD1 (6 bases). Germline V lookup: CDR1 SGHRS, CDR2 YFSETQ. Trimming pared 4 bases from V and 7 bases from J, leaving 12 bases between. The length of the CDR3 is 13 residues. CDR3 protein: CASSLNRENEQFF. In nucleotides, the CDR3 is TGCGCCAGCAGCCTAAACAGGGAGAATGAGCAGTTCTTC.

A few counts support this clonotype. The chain is built from TRBV20-1 and TRBJ2-1, with 11 bases lining up with TRBD2. With 5 bases clipped from V and 7 bases from J, the junction kept 10 bases outside the gene matches. CDR1 DFQATT and CDR2 SNEGSKA come from the germline V gene (reference sequence). CDR3 length equals 15 residues. The DNA for the CDR3 is TGCAGTGCTGGTAGCGGGGGGGCCGCAAGAAATGAGCAGTTCTTC. Translation: CSAGSGGAARNEQFF.

The rearrangement uses TRBV5-1 and TRBJ1-2; 9 positions match TRBD1. The germline gives CDR1 SGHRS, CDR2 YFSETQ. With V trimmed by 5 bases and J by 6 bases, 17 bases remained unmatched. The CDR3 length is 17 residues. The CDR3 DNA sequence: TGCGCCAGCAGTTATTGGCTATACCAGGGACAGGGAGATGGCTACACCTTC. Protein: CASSYWLYQGQGDGYTF.

Ten or more counts support this clonotype. This rearrangement joins TRBV6-5 to TRBJ1-6; D not certain. V was trimmed by 0 bases and J by 3 bases, leaving 12 bases between them. This CDR3 region has 17 residues. Germline CDR1 MNHEY, CDR2 SVGAGI. CDR3 in DNA: TGTGCCAGCAGTTACTCGATCACCGGGAGCTATAATTCACCCCTCCACTTT. The encoded protein is CASSYSITGSYNSPLHF.

In its sample, this clonotype was seen a few times. The V gene is TRBV25-1, the J gene TRBJ2-3; 10 bases are shared with TRBD2. The CDR3 spans 15 residues. Trimming took 7 bases from V and 3 from J; bases not matched to a gene: 7. CDR1 is MGHDK and CDR2 is SYGVNS in the germline V gene. The CDR3 region is CASKSGGASTDTQYF. The DNA for the CDR3 is TGTGCCAGCAAGAGCGGGGGGGCCAGTACAGATACGCAGTATTTT.

This clonotype was counted at least ten times. CDR3 sequence: CASSRGPTGGMSSGANVLTF. The CDR3 DNA reads as TGTGCCAGCTCACGTGGACCGACAGGGGGAATGAGCTCTGGGGCCAACGTCCTGACTTTC. The chain links TRBV18 to TRBJ2-6; TRBD1 matches 9 bases. The V gene end was trimmed by 4 bases and the J gene end by 0 bases; junction bases not matched to a gene: 13. There are 20 residues in the CDR3. Germline loops: CDR1 KGHSH, CDR2 LQKENI.